This T cell receptor beta chain is from a study of neurological immune-mediated disorders. Germline V lookup: CDR1 KGHDR, CDR2 SFDVKD. Trimming shortened V by 7 bases and J by 2 bases, and 14 bases separated the two germline ends. The CDR3 totals 14 residues. cDNA was made by 5'RACE with 10-nucleotide random UMIs. One entry per CDR3 protein results from TCRdb running MiXCR on the 5' RACE reads. The data show approximately 100,000 distinct CDR3 sequences, approximately 11% seen once. The time point: longitudinal time-point 3. This clonotype showed up many times. The genes are TRBV24-1 and TRBJ2-7; D unclear. The sequenced sample consisted of PBMCs. This clonotype originated in a female donor with HTLV-1-associated myelopathy (HAM/TSP). CDR3 loop: CATRARSWTYEQYF. The CDR3, as DNA: TGTGCCACCAGGGCACGTTCGTGGACCTACGAGCAGTACTTC.